The 23 T cell receptor beta chains listed next were all sequenced from one sample in a study of tumor and adjacent non-tumor tissue in lung cancer. TCRbeta libraries were built with three rounds of nested PCR, modified from ARM-PCR. TCRdb redid the calling of the multiplex PCR reads with MiXCR, one entry per CDR3 protein. Among 100,000 to 150,000 distinct CDR3 sequences listed, 66% were seen once. The template was RNA from unsorted bulk tissue. The specimen sequenced was lung tumor tissue. The source is a man younger than 40 with non-small cell lung cancer.

A note on this clonotype: A much larger clone lies one base from this, so it may be a read error. This chain links TRBV20-1 with TRBJ2-1, with 8 bases fitting TRBD2. The CDR3 runs to 14 residues. Per germline, CDR1 DFQATT and CDR2 SNEGSKA (reference sequence). Trimming took 4 bases from V and 3 from J; bases not matched to a gene: 5. The CDR3 sequence: CSATWTSYYNEQFF. The CDR3, as DNA: TGCAGTGCTACTTGGACTAGCTACTACAATGAGCAGTTCTTC.

This clonotype was found a few times. The gene calls are TRBV24-1 and TRBJ2-7; the D call may be TRBD1 or TRBD2 (5 bases each). Trimming removed 8 bases at V and 1 base at J, with 8 bases between. The germline V gene encodes CDR1 KGHDR and CDR2 SFDVKD. The CDR3 covers 12 residues. In nucleotides, the CDR3 is TGTGCCACCAATGGGGGTTCCTACGAGCAGTACTTC. Residues: CATNGGSYEQYF.

Note on this clonotype: Being one base from a much bigger clone, this may be a read error. The rearrangement uses TRBV20-1 and TRBJ2-5, with unresolved D. V was trimmed by 0 bases and J by 5 bases, leaving 16 bases between them. The CDR3 is made up of 15 amino acids. The germline V gene has CDR1 DFQATT and CDR2 SNEGSKA (reference sequence). This CDR3 is CSARDLTVTPETQYF. The CDR3 DNA is TGCAGTGCTAGAGACCTAACCGTGACGCCGGAGACCCAGTACTTC.

The table lists this clonotype with many counts. The chain employs TRBV12-3 or TRBV12-4 and TRBJ1-1; a weak D match, TRBD1 (6 bases). The ends were cut back, 4 bases at V and 3 bases at J, with 12 bases in the middle. The CDR3 is 14 amino acids. The CDR3: CASSSTGIYTEAFF. CDR3 bases: TGTGCCAGCAGTTCAACAGGGATATACACTGAAGCTTTCTTT.

On this clonotype: One end of the junction is discordant with germline, which a read error may explain. The chain links TRBV20-1 to TRBJ1-5; D is unresolved. Germline V gene sequence: CDR1 DFQATT, CDR2 SNEGSKA (reference sequence). The CDR3 is made up of 13 amino acids. The DNA of the CDR3 is TGCAGTGCCGCAAGTATACACAATCAACCCCAGCATTTT. It specifies CSAASIHNQPQHF.

As for this clonotype: The junction departs from germline at one end; a sequencing error may be responsible. The chain uses TRBV29-1 and TRBJ1-1; D is possibly TRBD1 (6 bases). The CDR3 loop spans 15 amino acids. Germline assignment: CDR1 SQVTM and CDR2 ANQGSEA. In DNA, the CDR3 is TGCAGTGTTGTGTTTGGGTTAGGGGGATTTGATGAAGTTTTCTTT. Translation gives CSVVFGLGGFDEVFF.

On this clonotype itself: This may stem from a read error, because a much larger clone lies one nucleotide away. The rearrangement links TRBV20-1 to TRBJ2-1, with 13 bases identical to TRBD2. Germline V gene lookup returns CDR1 DFQATT and CDR2 SNEGSKA (reference sequence). The CDR3 sequence is 15 residues long. With 3 bases clipped from V and 5 bases from J, the junction kept 4 bases outside the gene matches. This CDR3 reads CSASRTSGRNNEQFF. CDR3 bases: TGCAGTGCTAGTAGGACTAGCGGGAGAAACAATGAGCAGTTCTTC.

In regard to this clonotype: A much larger clonotype is one base distant, so this may be a read error. V gene TRBV12-3 or TRBV12-4 combines with J gene TRBJ1-2; TRBD1 matches at 8 bases. This CDR3 comprises 12 residues. Unmatched junction bases numbered 8, after V lost 10 bases and J lost 7 bases. The CDR3 DNA sequence: TGTGCCATCAGAGCAGGGGGCGGTGGCTACACCTTC. Translated: CAIRAGGGGYTF.

In regard to this clonotype: Without the conserved terminal phenylalanine or tryptophan, this CDR3 likely stems from a read error. The chain combines TRBV12-3 or TRBV12-4 with TRBJ1-6; maybe TRBD1 (5 bases). The CDR3 length is 15 residues. The CDR3 loop reads CASSVRGAGNSLLHS. The DNA of the CDR3 is TGTGCCAGCAGTGTAAGGGGAGCGGGGAATTCACTCCTCCACTCT.

To note about this clonotype: Since no conserved phenylalanine or tryptophan closes the CDR3, a read error is the likely cause. This chain uses TRBV20-1 with TRBJ2-7; weak D call: TRBD2 (7 bases). This CDR3 is built from 16 residues. V dropped 5 bases and J dropped 2 bases, with 22 bases sitting between them. Germline-derived CDR1 and CDR2 are DFQATT and SNEGSKA (reference sequence). For the CDR3, the DNA is TGCAGTGCTGGTGGCGGAGGGGGGGACATTGCCTACGAGCAGTACTTA. Translating it yields CSAGGGGGDIAYEQYL.

Of note for this clonotype: Germline and junction disagree at one end, which may indicate a read error. This sequence joins TRBV11-3 and TRBJ2-5; no firm D call. CDR3 length: 15 amino acids. CDR1 and CDR2 from the germline V gene are SGHNT and YENEEA. The CDR3 bases are TGTGCCAGCAGCCCCCCCTCGGTGTACCATGAGACCCAGTACTTC. Protein product: CASSPPSVYHETQYF.

Details on this clonotype: The junction departs from the called germline gene at one end, perhaps through a read error. V is TRBV20-1 and J is TRBJ2-3; 7 bases are shared with TRBD2. CDR1 DFQATT and CDR2 SNEGSKA come from the germline V gene (reference sequence). CDR3 size: 15 residues. CDR3 amino acids: CNPSPLSGATDTRYF. CDR3 nucleotide sequence: TGCAATCCTTCGCCCCTCAGCGGGGCCACAGATACGCGGTATTTT.

Comments on this clonotype: Mismatch with germline at one junction end may stem from a read error. This chain links TRBV29-1 with TRBJ2-3; D perhaps matches TRBD1 (5 bases). Germline values: CDR1 SQVTM, CDR2 ANQGSEA. CDR3 size: 15 residues. The CDR3 region has the DNA TGCAGCGTTGAAACACCAAGTAGGGGCACAAATACGCAGTATTTT. Its protein is CSVETPSRGTNTQYF.

This clonotype was found a few times. The gene calls are TRBV5-4 and TRBJ2-5, with a weak D call TRBD1 (6 bases). Germline V gene lookup returns CDR1 SGHNT and CDR2 YYREEE (reference sequence). This CDR3 comprises 14 residues. Trimming took 0 bases from V and 5 from J, leaving 11 bases between them. The DNA for the CDR3 is TGTGCCAGCAGCTTGGCCAGGGGCGGGGAGACCCAGTACTTC. Protein product: CASSLARGGETQYF.

With regard to this clonotype: Given a much more abundant clone one base away, this may be a read error. The chain uses TRBV6-5 and TRBJ1-4; the D is unclear. The CDR3 extends over 12 amino acids. V lost 5 bases and J 10 bases, leaving 11 bases between the germline ends. Germline V gene sequence: CDR1 MNHEY, CDR2 SVGAGI. The CDR3 loop is CASSAKAGKLFF. For the CDR3, the DNA is TGTGCCAGCAGTGCGAAGGCGGGAAAACTGTTTTTT.

This clonotype was counted ten times or more. This chain uses TRBV5-4 with TRBJ1-1; perhaps TRBD1 as D (6 bases). Per germline, CDR1 SGHNT and CDR2 YYREEE (reference sequence). The CDR3 is 13 amino acids. The V end lost 0 bases, the J end lost 6 bases, and 9 bases lay between the germline ends. DNA of the CDR3: TGTGCCAGCAGCTTGGAGGGGGTCTCTGAAGCTTTCTTT. Translating gives CASSLEGVSEAFF. The entire variable domain, with the rest obtained from reference TRBV5-4 and TRBJ1-1, is as follows: ETGVTQSPTHLIKTRGQQVTLRCSSQSGHNTVSWYQQALGQGPQFIFQYYREEENGRGNFPPRFSGLQFPNYSSELNVNALELDDSALYLCASSLEGVSEAFFGQGTRLTVV.

This clonotype was detected once. A clone one base away is much larger, so this may be a read error. This chain uses TRBV12-5 with TRBJ2-5; a weak D match, TRBD1 (6 bases). Germline-derived CDR1 and CDR2 are LGHNT and FRNRAP. This CDR3 comprises 13 residues. The chain's CDR3 is CASGFTGLETQCF. CDR3 DNA sequence: TGTGCTAGTGGTTTCACAGGGCTAGAGACCCAGTGCTTC.

The chain couples TRBV11-2 to TRBJ1-1, with 11 nucleotides matching TRBD1. Germline CDR1 is SGHAT and CDR2 is FQNNGV. CDR3 length: 16 residues. In DNA, the CDR3 is TGTGTCAGTAGCTTGGGGGACCGGGACAGGGGGATGAGGGCTTTCTTT. Translation: CVSSLGDRDRGMRAFF.

To note about this clonotype: The conserved phenylalanine or tryptophan normally closing the CDR3 is absent here, so this likely arose from a read error. The DNA is left out, because the CDR3 cannot be placed on it with certainty; the CDR3 is given as TCRdb lists it. V is TRBV11-3 and J is TRBJ2-1. The length of the CDR3 is 13 amino acids, counting both ends. Looked up from germline, CDR1 is SGHNT and CDR2 is YENEEA. The CDR3 loop reads CASSPTLGNEQLL.

This clonotype was found once. A much larger clone lies a single base off, so this may be a read error. The chain carries TRBV6-5 and TRBJ2-3; D may be TRBD2 (6 bases). This CDR3 is built from 15 residues. The ends were cut back, 6 bases at V and 6 bases at J, with 19 bases in the middle. CDR1 is MNHEY and CDR2 is SVGAGI in the germline V gene. CDR3 protein: CASRELKTSHDTQYF. The CDR3 DNA reads TGTGCCAGCAGGGAGCTGAAGACTAGTCATGATACGCAGTATTTT.

This clonotype has ten or more counts. The CDR3 coding sequence is TGTGCCAGCAGTTTAGAAGCAGGGGTTTATAGCAATCAGCCCCAGCATTTT. This gives the protein CASSLEAGVYSNQPQHF. The chain is built from TRBV12-3 or TRBV12-4 and TRBJ1-5; tentative D call: TRBD1 (6 bases). Trimming stripped 1 base from V and 0 bases from J, with 13 bases between. This CDR3 spans 17 amino acids.

This clonotype has a single count. An end of the junction differs from the germline gene, which may be a read error. V is TRBV4-2 and J is TRBJ2-7, with D unresolved. Germline CDR1 is LGHNA and CDR2 is YNFKEQ. The CDR3 sequence is 15 residues long. The CDR3 loop reads CASSRDYASSYAQYF. For the CDR3, the DNA is TGTGCCAGCAGCCGAGATTATGCATCCTCCTACGCGCAGTACTTC.

Concerning this clonotype: Given a much more abundant clone one base away, this may be a read error. The chain links TRBV4-2 to TRBJ2-1, with 13 positions matching TRBD2. This CDR3 has 17 residues. The germline gives CDR1 LGHNA, CDR2 YNFKEQ. CDR3 protein: CASTQHGLAGAWGEQFF. CDR3 nucleotides: TGTGCCAGCACCCAACACGGACTAGCGGGGGCCTGGGGAGAGCAGTTCTTC.